The sequence of this TCR beta chain was determined in a study of a mutant IDH1 vaccine in newly diagnosed glioma. At the level of the study: Patients began vaccination 4-6 weeks after radiotherapy alone, or with temozolomide cycles. Patients were pretreated with radiotherapy, temozolomide, or both, mostly both. Study results and caveats: Evidence of vaccine-induced immune responses was documented in 80% to 95% of patients.

Using immunoSEQ multiplex PCR, the repertoire was profiled, and TCRdb retains in-frame clones only, with some absent. Altogether approximately 60,000 clones are present, roughly 71% being singletons, with the ten largest covering roughly 5%. The time point denotes: week 35, safety follow-up. Every vaccination contained 300 ug of the mutant IDH1 20-mer peptide and was paired with topical imiquimod. About this clone itself: Its antigen is not identified.

This material consisted of PBMCs, taken from a glioma patient whose treatment included an IDH1 peptide vaccine. The receptor was derived from a man over 45 with glioma.

CDR3 protein: CASSLVGGNTEAFF. DNA of the CDR3: TGTGCCAGCAGCTTAGTGGGCGGGAACACTGAAGCTTTCTTT. V gene TRBV7-2 combines with J gene TRBJ1-1; D unclear. From germline, CDR1 is SGHTA and CDR2 FQGNSA. Trimming stripped 1 base from V and 1 base from J, with 7 bases between. This CDR3 region has 14 residues.